This TCR beta chain originates from a study of OX40 agonist ivuxolimab in advanced cancers. A history of autoimmune disease or systemic immunosuppression excluded patients. There are a few counts of this clone. Generated by immunoSEQ multiplex PCR, the TCRdb table keeps only in-frame clones and is missing some. The sample includes about 73,000 clones, 90% of them seen just once. Sequenced material: CD4+ or CD8+ T cells sorted from blood, taken in a trial of the OX40 agonist ivuxolimab. This sequence originates from an adult with an advanced solid tumor such as melanoma, head and neck, liver or kidney cancer.

The CDR3 loop reads CASSPAEGGGNQPQHF. The CDR3 DNA reads TGTGCCAGCTCACCAGCAGAGGGGGGTGGCAATCAGCCCCAGCATTTT. V is TRBV18 and J is TRBJ1-5; tentatively, D is TRBD1 (6 bases). The CDR3 runs to 16 residues. Germline V gene data show CDR1 as KGHSH and CDR2 as LQKENI. V was trimmed by 2 bases and J by 2 bases, leaving 13 bases between them.